The 12 T cell receptor beta chains in this list originate from one sample, sequenced in a study of blood T cell repertoires in COVID-19. Sequencing was performed with immunoSEQ multiplex PCR; in TCRdb, only in-frame clones are kept and a portion is missing. The sample contains approximately 230,000 clones, just under 85% of which appear only once. The sample was peripheral blood. The receptors were gathered from a man at least 80 years old with acute or convalescent COVID-19.

The genes are TRBV4-2 and TRBJ2-6; tentative D call: TRBD2 (6 bases). The CDR3 contains 16 residues. Germline CDR1 is LGHNA and CDR2 is YNFKEQ. The V and J ends lost 3 bases and 4 bases respectively, with 13 bases between them. DNA of the CDR3: TGTGCCAGCAGCCAGGACTATTATACGGGGGCCAACGTCCTGACTTTC. Its protein product is CASSQDYYTGANVLTF.

The CDR3 region has the DNA TGTGCCAGCAGCTTTGACAGCTTGAACACTGAAGCTTTCTTT. The encoded protein is CASSFDSLNTEAFF. V gene TRBV11-1 combines with J gene TRBJ1-1, with a possible D match to TRBD1 (5 bases). The ends were cut back, 3 bases at V and 0 bases at J, with 8 bases in the middle. The CDR3 extends over 14 amino acids. CDR1 is SGHAT, CDR2 FQDESV, per germline (reference sequence).

The rearrangement joins TRBV19 to TRBJ1-2; no clear D gene. Germline lookup yields CDR1 LNHDA and CDR2 SQIVND (reference sequence). The CDR3 is 14 amino acids. V lost 6 bases and J 7 bases, leaving 18 bases between the germline ends. CDR3 residues: CASSRSAGPSGYTF. The CDR3, as DNA: TGTGCCAGTAGCCGCTCGGCCGGTCCTAGTGGCTACACCTTC.

V and J are TRBV2 and TRBJ1-1; the D is unclear. The CDR3 covers 15 residues. The germline V gene has CDR1 SNHLY and CDR2 FYNNEI. V lost 2 bases, J lost 0 bases, and 10 bases lay in between. CDR3 nucleotide sequence: TGTGCCAGCAGTGAACGCGGAGCTATGAACACTGAAGCTTTCTTT. It encodes CASSERGAMNTEAFF.

The chain has TRBV29-1 and TRBJ2-5; 7 nucleotides match TRBD1. The CDR3 covers 13 residues. Trimming at V came to 5 bases and at J to 4 bases, leaving 7 bases not matched to a gene. The V gene's germline CDR1 is SQVTM and CDR2 ANQGSEA. The CDR3 coding sequence is TGCAGCGTTAACCAGGGGGTGGTAGAGACCCAGTACTTC. This translates into CSVNQGVVETQYF. Combining the CDR3 with reference TRBV29-1 and TRBJ2-5 gives the whole variable domain SAVISQKPSRDICQRGTSLTIQCQVDSQVTMMFWYRQQPGQSLTLIATANQGSEATYESGFVIDKFPISRPNLTFSTLTVSNMSPEDSSIYLCSVNQGVVETQYFGPGTRLLVL.

This rearrangement joins TRBV7-9 to TRBJ2-1; tentatively, D is TRBD2 (5 bases). The CDR3 consists of 15 residues. V was trimmed by 8 bases and J by 3 bases, leaving 17 bases between them. Germline lookup yields CDR1 SEHNR and CDR2 FQNEAQ (reference sequence). This CDR3 reads CASDGGKLIYNEQFF. The CDR3 coding sequence is TGTGCCAGCGATGGAGGAAAGCTAATCTACAATGAGCAGTTCTTC.

The V call is TRBV6-6, the J call TRBJ1-2; no firm D call. Per the germline V gene, CDR1 is MNHNY and CDR2 is SVGAGI (reference sequence). The CDR3 is 15 residues long. V lost 0 bases to trimming and J lost 1 base, with 9 bases between them. The CDR3 nucleotides are TGTGCCAGCAGTTACTCAGCAACTCTTAACTATGGCTACACCTTC. It yields the protein CASSYSATLNYGYTF.

CDR3: CASSRTTRTDTQYF. CDR3 DNA sequence: TGTGCCAGCAGCCGGACTACTCGAACAGATACGCAGTATTTT. The genes are TRBV3-1 (or the pseudogene TRBV3-2) and TRBJ2-3, with D perhaps matching TRBD2 (6 bases). V lost 4 bases, J lost 3 bases, and 11 bases lay in between. This CDR3 spans 14 amino acids. Per the germline V gene, CDR1 is LGHDT and CDR2 is YNNKEL (reference sequence).

This rearrangement joins TRBV18 to TRBJ2-1, with D maybe TRBD2 (6 bases). CDR1 is KGHSH and CDR2 is LQKENI in the germline V gene. Trimming stripped 3 bases from V and 7 bases from J, with 10 bases between. The CDR3 runs to 13 residues. The CDR3 is CASSPGLQNEQFF. The CDR3 DNA reads as TGTGCCAGCTCACCGGGACTTCAAAATGAGCAGTTCTTC.

The chain has TRBV7-2 and TRBJ2-5; the D gene is possibly TRBD1 (6 bases). CDR3 size: 17 residues. Trimming took 1 base from V and 4 from J, leaving 19 bases between them. Germline CDR1 is SGHTA and CDR2 is FQGNSA. The CDR3 reads CASSLDRVRGIGETQYF. The DNA for the CDR3 is TGTGCCAGCAGCTTAGACAGGGTGAGGGGTATAGGAGAGACCCAGTACTTC.

This sequence joins TRBV5-6 and TRBJ1-2; 7 positions match TRBD1. With 1 base clipped from V and 4 bases from J, the junction kept 7 bases outside the gene matches. Germline CDR1 SGHDT, CDR2 YYEEEE. The CDR3 runs to 15 residues. This CDR3 reads CASSLRQGGVYGYTF. CDR3 sequence (DNA): TGTGCCAGCAGCTTGAGGCAGGGGGGCGTCTATGGCTACACCTTC.

The V and J genes are TRBV3-1 (or the pseudogene TRBV3-2) and TRBJ1-2; TRBD1 matches 9 bases. With 0 bases clipped from V and 2 bases from J, the junction kept 16 bases outside the gene matches. Per germline, CDR1 LGHDT and CDR2 YNNKEL (reference sequence). The CDR3 is 20 amino acids. CDR3 DNA sequence: TGTGCCAGCAGCCAAGATCGTTTAGGGTCTGGGACAGGGAAGAACTATGGCTACACCTTC. Translating gives CASSQDRLGSGTGKNYGYTF.